This TCR beta chain comes out of a study of blood T cell repertoires in COVID-19. Study context: T cells, B-cell-depleted T cells, or PBMCs supplied cDNA or gDNA.

Per the authors' pipeline: For nucleated cells, counts were estimated from reference gene primer amplification. The assay was immunoSEQ multiplex PCR, and TCRdb's table has in-frame clones only and misses some. Clone size and the V and J calls come from that table; the DNA yielded D and trimming. The repertoire holds roughly 240,000 clones, with less than 90% as singletons. This CDR3 is 16 amino acids long. Germline CDR1 SEHNR, CDR2 FQNEAQ (reference sequence). V gave up 0 bases and J gave up 8 bases; unmatched junction bases: 8. Sample: peripheral blood. V and J are TRBV7-9 and TRBJ1-2; 11 nucleotides match TRBD1. The TCR sequence derives from a man aged 60 to 75 who had recovered from COVID-19. The CDR3 DNA is TGTGCCAGCAGCTTAGCTGGACAGGGGGCCCCCGGAGGCTACACCTTC. Protein product: CASSLAGQGAPGGYTF.